The T cell receptor beta chain under discussion was sequenced for a study of cytomegalovirus exposure and HLA in healthy donors. About the research overall: From 150 million to 200 million T cells, an earlier analysis saw approximately 120 million unique TCR beta sequences.

CDR1 is SGHRS and CDR2 is YFSETQ in the germline V gene. V lost 4 bases and J lost 5; bases outside the gene matches: 6. CDR3 length: 14 amino acids. The PCR employed 60 Vbeta primers together with 13 Jbeta primers. Original handling: The count from a later analysis was 79 million or so unique TCR beta chains, some 11 million of them shared. Assay used: immunoSEQ multiplex PCR; TCRdb lists only in-frame clones, some missing. D and trimming were read from the DNA, whereas the V and J calls and clone size are those reported in that table. Of around 41,000 clones in the sample, about 70% were seen once. The clonotype comes from a man aged 40-49 years in good health and CMV-seronegative. This sequence joins TRBV5-1 and TRBJ2-7; 10 positions match TRBD1. Sequenced material: PBMCs. CDR3 sequence (DNA): TGCGCCAGCAGCGCAACCGGGACAGGGGACGAGCAGTACTTC. It yields the protein CASSATGTGDEQYF.